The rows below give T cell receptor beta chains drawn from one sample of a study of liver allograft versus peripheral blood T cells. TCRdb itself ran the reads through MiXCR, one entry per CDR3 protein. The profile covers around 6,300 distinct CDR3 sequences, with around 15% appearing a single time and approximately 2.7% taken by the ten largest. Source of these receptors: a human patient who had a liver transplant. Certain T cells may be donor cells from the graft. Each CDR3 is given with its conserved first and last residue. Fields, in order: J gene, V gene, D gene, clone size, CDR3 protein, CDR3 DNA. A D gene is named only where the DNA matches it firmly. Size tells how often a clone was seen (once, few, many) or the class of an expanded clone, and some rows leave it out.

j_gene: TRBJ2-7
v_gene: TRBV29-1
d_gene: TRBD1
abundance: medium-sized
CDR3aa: CSVRTGRTYEQYF
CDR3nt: TGCAGCGTTAGGACAGGGCGGACCTACGAGCAGTACTTC

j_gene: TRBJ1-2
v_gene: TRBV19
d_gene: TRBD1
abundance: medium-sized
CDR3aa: CASSPPPGQGVLYGYTF
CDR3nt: TGTGCCAGTAGTCCACCGCCGGGACAGGGCGTTCTCTATGGCTACACCTTC

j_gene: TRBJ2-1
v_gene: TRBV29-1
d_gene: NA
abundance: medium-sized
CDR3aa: CSVEAGEENEQFF
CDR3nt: TGCAGCGTTGAAGCAGGGGAAGAGAATGAGCAGTTCTTC

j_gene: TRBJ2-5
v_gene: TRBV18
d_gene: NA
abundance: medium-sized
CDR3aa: CASSPGREETQYF
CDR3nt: TGTGCCAGCTCACCAGGGCGGGAAGAGACCCAGTACTTC

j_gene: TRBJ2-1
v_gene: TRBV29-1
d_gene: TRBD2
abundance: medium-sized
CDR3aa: CSVSGLAGLSSYNEQFF
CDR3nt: TGCAGCGTCTCCGGCCTAGCGGGTTTAAGCTCCTACAATGAGCAGTTCTTC

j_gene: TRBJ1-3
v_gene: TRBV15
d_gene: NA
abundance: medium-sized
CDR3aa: CATSRGGTDLGDTIYF
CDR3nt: TGTGCCACCAGCAGAGGGGGGACGGATCTCGGGGACACCATATATTTT

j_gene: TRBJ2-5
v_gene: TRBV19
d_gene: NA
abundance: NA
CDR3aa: CASSTPQETQYF
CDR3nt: TGTGCCAGTAGTACCCCCCAAGAGACCCAGTACTTC

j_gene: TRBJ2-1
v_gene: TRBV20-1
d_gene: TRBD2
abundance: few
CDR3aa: CSAGRGLADNEQFF
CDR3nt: TGCAGTGCTGGCAGGGGACTAGCGGACAATGAGCAGTTCTTC

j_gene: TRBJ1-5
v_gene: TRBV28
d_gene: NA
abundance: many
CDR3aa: CASSATALVQPQHF
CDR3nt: TGTGCCAGCAGTGCGACAGCTCTAGTCCAGCCCCAGCATTTT

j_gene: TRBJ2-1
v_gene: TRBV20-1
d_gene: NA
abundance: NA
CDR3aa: CSVPGTHNEQFF
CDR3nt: TGCAGTGTGCCCGGGACCCACAATGAGCAGTTCTTC

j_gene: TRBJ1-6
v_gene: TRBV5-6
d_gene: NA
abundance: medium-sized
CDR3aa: CASSPGVGGVSPLHF
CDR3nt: TGTGCCAGCAGCCCTGGAGTAGGGGGAGTTTCACCCCTCCACTTT

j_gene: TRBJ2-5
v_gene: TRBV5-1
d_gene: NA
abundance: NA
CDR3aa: CASSQRVEETQYF
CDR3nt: TGCGCCAGCAGCCAGAGGGTGGAGGAGACCCAGTACTTC

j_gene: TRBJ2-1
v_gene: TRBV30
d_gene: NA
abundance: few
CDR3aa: CAWSLGSSYNEQFF
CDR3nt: TGTGCCTGGAGTTTGGGGAGCTCCTACAATGAGCAGTTCTTC

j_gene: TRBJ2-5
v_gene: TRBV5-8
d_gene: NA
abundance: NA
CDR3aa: CASSLLGIQETQYF
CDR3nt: TGTGCCAGCAGCTTGTTGGGCATTCAAGAGACCCAGTACTTC

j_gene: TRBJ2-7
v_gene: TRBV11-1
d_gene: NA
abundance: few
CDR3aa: CASSFGEYSYEQYF
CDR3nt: TGTGCCAGCAGCTTTGGGGAGTACTCCTACGAGCAGTACTTC

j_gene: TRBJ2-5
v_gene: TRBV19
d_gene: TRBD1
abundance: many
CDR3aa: CASKVGTGGVETQYF
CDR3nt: TGTGCCAGTAAGGTTGGGACAGGGGGCGTGGAGACCCAGTACTTC

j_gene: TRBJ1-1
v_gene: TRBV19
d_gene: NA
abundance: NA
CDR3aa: CASSTRHGEAFF
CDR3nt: TGTGCCAGTAGTACGAGACATGGTGAAGCTTTCTTT

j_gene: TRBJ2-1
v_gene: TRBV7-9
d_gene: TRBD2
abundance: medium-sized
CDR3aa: CASSLVGLAGAREQFF
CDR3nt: TGTGCCAGCAGCTTAGTGGGACTAGCGGGAGCACGGGAGCAGTTCTTC

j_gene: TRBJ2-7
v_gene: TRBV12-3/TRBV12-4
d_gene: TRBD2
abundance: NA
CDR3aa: CASRDSGLASYEQYF
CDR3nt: TGTGCCAGCAGGGATTCGGGACTAGCGAGTTACGAGCAGTACTTC

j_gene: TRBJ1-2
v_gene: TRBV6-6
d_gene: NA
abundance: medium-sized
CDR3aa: CASSYIQAIYGYTF
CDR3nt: TGTGCCAGCAGTTACATACAGGCCATCTATGGCTACACCTTC

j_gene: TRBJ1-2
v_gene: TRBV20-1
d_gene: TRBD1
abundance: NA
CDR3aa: CSARADRGPGYTF
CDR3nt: TGCAGTGCTAGGGCCGACAGGGGGCCTGGCTACACCTTC

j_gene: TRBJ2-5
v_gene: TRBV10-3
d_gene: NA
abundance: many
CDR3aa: CAISELREATQYF
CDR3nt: TGTGCCATCAGTGAGCTCAGGGAGGCGACCCAGTACTTC

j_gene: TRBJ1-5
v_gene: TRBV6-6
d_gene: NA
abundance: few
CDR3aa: CASSYKGINQPQHF
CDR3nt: TGTGCCAGCAGTTACAAAGGAATCAATCAGCCCCAGCATTTT

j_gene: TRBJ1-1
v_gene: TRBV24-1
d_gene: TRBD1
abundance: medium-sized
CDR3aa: CATSDLDGRQGVENTEAFF
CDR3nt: TGTGCCACCAGTGATTTAGATGGGAGACAGGGCGTCGAGAACACTGAAGCTTTCTTT

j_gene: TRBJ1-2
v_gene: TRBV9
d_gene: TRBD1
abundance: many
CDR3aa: CASNRGTNYGYTF
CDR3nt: TGTGCCAGCAACAGGGGGACTAACTATGGCTACACCTTC

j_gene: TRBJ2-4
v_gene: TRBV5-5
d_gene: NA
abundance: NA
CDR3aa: CASSSGSLAKNIQYF
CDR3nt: TGTGCCAGCAGCTCGGGCTCTCTAGCCAAAAACATTCAGTACTTC

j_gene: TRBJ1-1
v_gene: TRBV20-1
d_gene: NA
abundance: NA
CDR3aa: CSVREVNTEAFF
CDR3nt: TGCAGTGTCAGAGAAGTGAACACTGAAGCTTTCTTT

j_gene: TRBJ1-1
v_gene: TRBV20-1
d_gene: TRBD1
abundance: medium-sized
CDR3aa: CSANDRGEDEAFF
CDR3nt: TGCAGTGCTAACGACAGGGGGGAAGATGAAGCTTTCTTT

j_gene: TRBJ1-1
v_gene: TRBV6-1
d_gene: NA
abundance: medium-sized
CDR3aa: CASSEAGPGHTLSF
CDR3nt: TGTGCCAGCAGTGAAGCCGGCCCCGGACACACGTTATCCTTT

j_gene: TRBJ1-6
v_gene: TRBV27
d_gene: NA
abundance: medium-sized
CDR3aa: CASSPHTNSPLHF
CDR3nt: TGTGCCAGCAGTCCCCATACAAATTCACCCCTCCACTTT

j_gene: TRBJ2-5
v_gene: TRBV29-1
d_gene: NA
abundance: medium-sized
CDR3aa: CSVDLASQETQYF
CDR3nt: TGCAGCGTTGACTTGGCCAGCCAAGAGACCCAGTACTTC

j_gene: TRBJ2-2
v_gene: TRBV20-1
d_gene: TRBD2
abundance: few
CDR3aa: CSARKASGTNTGELFF
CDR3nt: TGCAGTGCCCGAAAGGCTAGCGGGACGAACACCGGGGAGCTGTTTTTT

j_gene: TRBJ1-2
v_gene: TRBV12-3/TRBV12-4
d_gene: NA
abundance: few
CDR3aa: CASSRRTRYGYTF
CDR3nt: TGTGCCAGCAGTCGCCGGACGAGATATGGCTACACCTTC

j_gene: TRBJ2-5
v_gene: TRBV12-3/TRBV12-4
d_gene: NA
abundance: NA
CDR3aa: CASSLSPTERQETQYF
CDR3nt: TGTGCCAGCAGCCTCTCCCCGACAGAGAGACAAGAGACCCAGTACTTC

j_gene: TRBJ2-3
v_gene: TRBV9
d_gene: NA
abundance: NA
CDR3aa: CASSLRGSTDTQYF
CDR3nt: TGTGCCAGCAGCTTGAGGGGGAGCACAGATACGCAGTATTTT

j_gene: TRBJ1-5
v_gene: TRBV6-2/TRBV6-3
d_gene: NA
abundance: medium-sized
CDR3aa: CASSLIQGNQPQHF
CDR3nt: TGTGCCAGCAGCCTCATTCAGGGGAATCAGCCCCAGCATTTT

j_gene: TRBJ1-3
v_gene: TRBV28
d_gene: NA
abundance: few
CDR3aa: CASLSSSGNTIYF
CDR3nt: TGTGCCAGCCTGTCCTCATCTGGAAACACCATATATTTT

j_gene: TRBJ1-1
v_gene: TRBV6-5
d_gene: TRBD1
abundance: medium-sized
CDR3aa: CASSTRTGRVSGAFF
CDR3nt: TGTGCCAGCAGCACCCGGACAGGGAGGGTGTCGGGAGCTTTCTTT

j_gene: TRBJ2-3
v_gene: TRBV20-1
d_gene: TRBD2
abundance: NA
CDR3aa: CSGHPGLAYTDTQYF
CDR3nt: TGCAGCGGCCACCCGGGACTAGCGTACACAGATACGCAGTATTTT

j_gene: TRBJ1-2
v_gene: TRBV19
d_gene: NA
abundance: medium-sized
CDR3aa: CASSILGRDYGYTF
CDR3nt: TGTGCCAGTAGTATTCTTGGCAGGGACTATGGCTACACCTTC

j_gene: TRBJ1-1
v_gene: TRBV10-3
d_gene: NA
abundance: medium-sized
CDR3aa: CAISESAGRSEAFF
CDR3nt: TGTGCCATCAGTGAGTCGGCAGGGCGGTCTGAAGCTTTCTTT

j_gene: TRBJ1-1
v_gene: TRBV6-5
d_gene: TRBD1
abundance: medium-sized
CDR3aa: CASSRTGVGTEAFF
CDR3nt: TGTGCCAGCAGCCGGACAGGGGTAGGGACTGAAGCTTTCTTT

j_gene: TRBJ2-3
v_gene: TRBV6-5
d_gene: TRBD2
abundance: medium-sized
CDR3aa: CASSYRGDSTDTQYF
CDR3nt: TGTGCCAGCAGTTACCGGGGGGACAGCACAGATACGCAGTATTTT

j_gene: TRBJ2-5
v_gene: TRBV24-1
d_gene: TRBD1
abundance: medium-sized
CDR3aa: CATSDPGQGRETQYF
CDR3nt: TGTGCCACCAGTGATCCAGGACAGGGTCGAGAGACCCAGTACTTC

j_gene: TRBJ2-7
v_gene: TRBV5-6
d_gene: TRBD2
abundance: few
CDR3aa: CASSLGGLAPLWEQYF
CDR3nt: TGTGCCAGCAGCTTGGGGGGACTAGCCCCCCTCTGGGAGCAGTACTTC

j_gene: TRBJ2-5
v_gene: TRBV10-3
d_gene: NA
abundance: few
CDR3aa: CAISESNGQETQYF
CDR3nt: TGTGCCATCAGTGAGTCGAACGGCCAAGAGACCCAGTACTTC

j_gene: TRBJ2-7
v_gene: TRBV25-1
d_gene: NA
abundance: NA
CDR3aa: CASSARDSFSYEQYF
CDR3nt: TGTGCCAGCAGTGCTCGCGACAGTTTCTCCTACGAGCAGTACTTC

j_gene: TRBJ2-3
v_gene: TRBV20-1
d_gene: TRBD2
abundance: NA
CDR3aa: CSARSSGGPDTQYF
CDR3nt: TGCAGTGCTAGGTCTAGCGGGGGGCCAGATACGCAGTATTTT

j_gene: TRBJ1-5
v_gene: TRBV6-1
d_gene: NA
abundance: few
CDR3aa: CASNVQGQPQHF
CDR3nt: TGTGCCAGCAATGTACAGGGCCAGCCCCAGCATTTT

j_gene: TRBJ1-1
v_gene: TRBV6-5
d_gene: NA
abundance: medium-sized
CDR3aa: CASSLPGDTEAFF
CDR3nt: TGTGCCAGCAGTCTTCCAGGGGACACTGAAGCTTTCTTT

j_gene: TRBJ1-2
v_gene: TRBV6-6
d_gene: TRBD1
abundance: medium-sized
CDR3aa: CASSYEDRAYGYTF
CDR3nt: TGTGCCAGCAGTTACGAGGACAGGGCCTATGGCTACACCTTC

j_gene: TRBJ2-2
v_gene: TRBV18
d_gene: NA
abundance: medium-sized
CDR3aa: CASSPLNGELFF
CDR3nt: TGTGCCAGCTCACCACTTAACGGGGAGCTGTTTTTT

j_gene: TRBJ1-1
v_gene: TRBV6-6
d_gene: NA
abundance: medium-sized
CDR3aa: CASSLTEMNTEAFF
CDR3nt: TGTGCCAGCAGCCTGACAGAAATGAACACTGAAGCTTTCTTT

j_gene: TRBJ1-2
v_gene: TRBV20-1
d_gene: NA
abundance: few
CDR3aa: CSARGHSADYGYTF
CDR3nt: TGCAGTGCTAGAGGGCACAGCGCGGACTATGGCTACACCTTC